This TCR beta chain was observed in a study of T-cell memory formation after mild COVID-19. On the study more broadly: Clustering of TCRs was largely donor specific. Study-level points and caveats: Memory sampled before infection contained some responding clones, suggesting cross-reactive memory joined.

The TCR alpha and TCR beta cDNA libraries, bearing sample barcodes and UMIs, were generated by 5'RACE using constant-segment primers. TCRdb redid the calling of the 5' RACE reads with MiXCR, one entry per CDR3 protein. This table holds 300,000 to 400,000 distinct CDR3 sequences, over 10% found once. To note about this clonotype: Its antigen is not identified.

The TCR was taken from a man aged 18 to 29 who had mild COVID-19 (a few samples of this study predate the infection). Cell type and time point are not known. Specimen: PBMCs or a T cell subset sorted from them (not recorded which).

This CDR3 is CSATMRGSYEQYF. CDR3 nucleotides: TGCAGCGCTACTATGAGGGGGTCCTACGAGCAGTACTTC. The gene calls are TRBV29-1 and TRBJ2-7; a weak D match, TRBD1 (6 bases). Germline values: CDR1 SQVTM, CDR2 ANQGSEA. The V gene lost 7 bases and the J gene lost 1 base, with 14 bases spanning the gap. There are 13 residues in the CDR3.